This T cell receptor beta chain was profiled in a study of shared clonotypes between healthy human individuals. Overall study results and limits: The donor pool, a small one, limited the genetic and exposure-history diversity represented.

With regard to this clone: The antigen is unknown.

This table comes from immunoSEQ multiplex PCR, and its TCRdb copy is limited to in-frame clones, with some not included. The sample has more than 1,200,000 clones; approximately 98.5% are singletons. Germline CDR1 MNHEY, CDR2 SVGAGI. This CDR3 contains 16 residues. Trimming pared 0 bases from V and 5 bases from J, leaving 14 bases between. Specimen: naive CD4+ T cells sorted from blood. Regarding subset: CD45RA+ positively selected. The TCR sequence derives from a man in his thirties or forties in good health. This rearrangement joins TRBV6-5 to TRBJ2-4; tentatively, D is TRBD1 (6 bases). CDR3 DNA sequence: TGTGCCAGCAGTTACTCGATTTGGAACAGGGAAAACATTCAGTACTTC. Translating gives CASSYSIWNRENIQYF.